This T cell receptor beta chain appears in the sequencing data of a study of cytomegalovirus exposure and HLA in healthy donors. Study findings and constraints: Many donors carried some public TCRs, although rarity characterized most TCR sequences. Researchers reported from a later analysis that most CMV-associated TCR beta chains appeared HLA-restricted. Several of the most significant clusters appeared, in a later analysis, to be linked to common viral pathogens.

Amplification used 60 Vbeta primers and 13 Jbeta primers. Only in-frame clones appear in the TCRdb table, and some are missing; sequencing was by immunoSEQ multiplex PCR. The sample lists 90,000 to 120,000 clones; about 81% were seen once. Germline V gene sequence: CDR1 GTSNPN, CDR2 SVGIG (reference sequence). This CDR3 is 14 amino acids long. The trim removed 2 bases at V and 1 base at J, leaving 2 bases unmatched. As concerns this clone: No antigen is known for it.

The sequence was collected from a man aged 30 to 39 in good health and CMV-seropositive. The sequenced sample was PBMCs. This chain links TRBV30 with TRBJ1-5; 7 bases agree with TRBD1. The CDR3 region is CAWSPGQSNQPQHF. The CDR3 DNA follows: TGTGCCTGGAGTCCGGGACAGAGCAATCAGCCCCAGCATTTT.